This T cell receptor beta chain was retrieved from a study of regulatory T cells in long-lasting Graves disease. Study conclusions and caveats: Persistent disease preferred TRBV28, TRBJ1-2 and TRBJ2-5.

The CDR3 is 13 residues long. Germline V gene data show CDR1 as MGHRA and CDR2 as YSYEKL. Trimming took off 4 bases at V and 8 bases at J, with 11 bases between the two ends. This clonotype has more than one count but fewer than ten. The antigen is undetermined. In building TCR beta libraries, iRepertoire HTBI primers were used together with Arm-PCR of CDR3 regions. A single record per CDR3 protein comes from TCRdb applying MiXCR to the multiplex PCR reads. The sample has around 240,000 distinct CDR3 sequences, under 20% seen once. Documented time point: newly diagnosed GD, antithyroid drugs for less than 3 months. After RNA was extracted from PBMCs, the TCR library was made from it. These data also formed part of another study, on T cells in Graves' hyperthyroidism and ophthalmopathy.

The origin of this receptor is a woman aged 30 to 39 with Graves disease. The chain uses TRBV4-1 and TRBJ1-4; D remains unclear. The material sequenced was peripheral blood mononuclear cells (PBMCs), taken at new diagnosis, from a patient treated with antithyroid drugs. DNA for the CDR3: TGCGCCAGCAGCCCCGTCGTACGGGAAAAACTGTTTTTT. Its translation is CASSPVVREKLFF.